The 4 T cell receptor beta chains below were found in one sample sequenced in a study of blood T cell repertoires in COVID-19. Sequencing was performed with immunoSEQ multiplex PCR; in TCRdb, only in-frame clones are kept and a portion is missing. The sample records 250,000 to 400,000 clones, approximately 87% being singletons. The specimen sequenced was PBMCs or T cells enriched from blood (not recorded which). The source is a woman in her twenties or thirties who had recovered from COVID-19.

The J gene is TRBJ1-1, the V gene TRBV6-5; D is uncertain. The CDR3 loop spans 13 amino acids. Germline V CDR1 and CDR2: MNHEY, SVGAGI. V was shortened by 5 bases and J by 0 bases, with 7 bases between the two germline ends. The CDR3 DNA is TGTGCCAGCAGTACTCACCTGAACACTGAAGCTTTCTTT. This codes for CASSTHLNTEAFF.

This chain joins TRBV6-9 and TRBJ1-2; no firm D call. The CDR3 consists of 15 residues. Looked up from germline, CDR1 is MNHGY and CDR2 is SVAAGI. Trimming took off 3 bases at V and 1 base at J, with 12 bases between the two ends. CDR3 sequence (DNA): TGTGCCAGCAGTTACCACCGGACTTTTAACTATGGCTACACCTTC. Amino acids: CASSYHRTFNYGYTF.

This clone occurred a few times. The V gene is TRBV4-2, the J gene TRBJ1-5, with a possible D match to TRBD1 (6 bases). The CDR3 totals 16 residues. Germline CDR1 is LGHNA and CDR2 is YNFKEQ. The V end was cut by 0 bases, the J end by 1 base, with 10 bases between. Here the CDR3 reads CASSQETGLSNQPQHF. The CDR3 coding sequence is TGTGCCAGCAGCCAAGAGACAGGCCTAAGCAATCAGCCCCAGCATTTT.

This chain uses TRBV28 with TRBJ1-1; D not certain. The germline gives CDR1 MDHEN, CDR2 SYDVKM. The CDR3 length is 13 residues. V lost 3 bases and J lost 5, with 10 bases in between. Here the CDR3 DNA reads TGTGCCAGCAGTTTTCTCCGTGTAACTGAAGCTTTCTTT. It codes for CASSFLRVTEAFF.